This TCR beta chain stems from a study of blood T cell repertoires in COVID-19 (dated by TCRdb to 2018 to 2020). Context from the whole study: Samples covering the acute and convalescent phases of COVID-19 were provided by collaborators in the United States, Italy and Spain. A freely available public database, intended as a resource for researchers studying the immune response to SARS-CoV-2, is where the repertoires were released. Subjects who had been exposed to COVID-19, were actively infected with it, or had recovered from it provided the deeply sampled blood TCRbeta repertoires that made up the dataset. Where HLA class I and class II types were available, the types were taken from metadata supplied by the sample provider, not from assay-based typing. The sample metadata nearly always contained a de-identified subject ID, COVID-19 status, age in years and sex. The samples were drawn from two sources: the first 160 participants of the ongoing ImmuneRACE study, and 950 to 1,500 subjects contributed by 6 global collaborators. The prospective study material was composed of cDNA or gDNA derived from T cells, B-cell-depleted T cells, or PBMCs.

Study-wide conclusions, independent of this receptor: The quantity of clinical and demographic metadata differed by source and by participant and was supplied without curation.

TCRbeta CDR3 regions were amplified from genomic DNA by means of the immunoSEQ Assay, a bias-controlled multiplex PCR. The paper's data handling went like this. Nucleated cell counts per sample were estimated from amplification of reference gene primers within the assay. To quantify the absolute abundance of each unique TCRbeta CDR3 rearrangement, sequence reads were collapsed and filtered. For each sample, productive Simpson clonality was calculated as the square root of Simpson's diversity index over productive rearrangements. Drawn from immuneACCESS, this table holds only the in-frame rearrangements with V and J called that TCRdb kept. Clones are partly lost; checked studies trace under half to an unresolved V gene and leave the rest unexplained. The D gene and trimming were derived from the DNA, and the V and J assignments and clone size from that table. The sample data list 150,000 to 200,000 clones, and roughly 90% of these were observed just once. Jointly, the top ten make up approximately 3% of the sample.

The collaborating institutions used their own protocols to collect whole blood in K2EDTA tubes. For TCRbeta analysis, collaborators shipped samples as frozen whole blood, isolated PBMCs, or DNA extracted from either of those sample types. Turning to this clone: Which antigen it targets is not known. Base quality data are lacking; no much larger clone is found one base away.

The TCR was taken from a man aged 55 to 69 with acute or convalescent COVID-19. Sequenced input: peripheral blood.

The base sequence is TGTGCCAGCAGTTTACAGGGCGTGGAGACCCAGTACTTC. This encodes CASSLQGVETQYF. The chain is made from TRBV6-6 and TRBJ2-5; the D gene is perhaps TRBD1, from 6 matching bases. Deletion took 4 bases off V and 5 bases off J, with a span of 11 bases between the germline ends. The CDR3 covers 13 residues, taking in both the cysteine and the phenylalanine. Only the CDR3 DNA is retained, 39 bases long and in frame from the first base. Taken from the germline V gene (reference sequence), the CDR1 and CDR2 loops are MNHNY and SVGAGI.